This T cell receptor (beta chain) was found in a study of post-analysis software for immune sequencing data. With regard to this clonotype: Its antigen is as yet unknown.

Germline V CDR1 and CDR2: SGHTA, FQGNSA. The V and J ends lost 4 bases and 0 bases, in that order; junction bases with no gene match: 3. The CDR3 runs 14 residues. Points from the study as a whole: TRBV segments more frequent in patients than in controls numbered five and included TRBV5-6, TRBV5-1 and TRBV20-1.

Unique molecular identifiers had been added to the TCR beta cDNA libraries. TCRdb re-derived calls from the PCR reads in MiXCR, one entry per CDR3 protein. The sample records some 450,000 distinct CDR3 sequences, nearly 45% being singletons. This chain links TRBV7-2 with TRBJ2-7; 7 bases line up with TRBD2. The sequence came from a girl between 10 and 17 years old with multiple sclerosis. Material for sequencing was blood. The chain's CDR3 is CASSWGDYSYEQYF. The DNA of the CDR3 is TGTGCCAGCAGCTGGGGGGACTACTCCTACGAGCAGTACTTC.